These T cell receptor beta chains were read from a single sample in a study of blood T cell repertoires in COVID-19. This table comes from immunoSEQ multiplex PCR, and its TCRdb copy is limited to in-frame clones, with some not included. The table lists just over 300,000 clones, roughly 90% of them singletons. Sequenced input: PBMCs or T cells enriched from blood (not recorded which). The source of these receptors is a woman aged 18-35 years who had recovered from COVID-19. CDR3s include the opening cysteine and the closing phenylalanine or tryptophan. A D gene is named only where the DNA matches it firmly. Size is stated for part of the rows, as once, few or many counts, or as a class when the clone is expanded.

clone size	D gene	V gene	J gene	CDR3 DNA	CDR3 protein
once	-	TRBV27	TRBJ1-5	TGTGCCAGCAGTTTATTTCCAGGCAATAGCAATCAGCCCCAGCATTTT	CASSLFPGNSNQPQHF
few	TRBD1	TRBV6-6	TRBJ1-5	TGTGCCAGCAGTTACGAGGGCAGGGGGTATCAGCCCCAGCATTTT	CASSYEGRGYQPQHF
-	-	TRBV2	TRBJ2-3	TGTGCCAGCAGCGCCGAACGGACAGATACGCAGTATTTT	CASSAERTDTQYF
once	-	TRBV18	TRBJ1-3	TGTGCCAGCTCACGGGAGGTCTCTGGAAACACCATATATTTT	CASSREVSGNTIYF
few	TRBD2	TRBV7-9	TRBJ2-3	TGTGCCAGCAGCCGCTTGGGACTAAACACAGATACGCAGTATTTT	CASSRLGLNTDTQYF
-	-	TRBV5-6	TRBJ2-5	TGTGCCAGCAGCTTGGCCAGGGGCGCGGGTGAGACCCAGTACTTC	CASSLARGAGETQYF
-	TRBD2	TRBV28	TRBJ2-2	TGTGCCAGCAGCCTAGCGGGAGGGAACACCGGGGAGCTGTTTTTT	CASSLAGGNTGELFF
-	-	TRBV27	TRBJ1-3	TGTGCCAGCAGTTTAAACGGGGAGGGAAACACCATATATTTT	CASSLNGEGNTIYF
-	TRBD2	TRBV5-1	TRBJ2-1	TGCGCCAGCAGCTTGGAAGTAGCGGGGTCTGAGCAGTTCTTC	CASSLEVAGSEQFF
-	TRBD1	TRBV27	TRBJ1-4	TGTGCCAGCAGTCCTTGGACAGGCGGCGCGGGGATGGAAAAACTGTTTTTT	CASSPWTGGAGMEKLFF
-	-	TRBV3-1/TRBV3-2	TRBJ2-1	TGTGCCAGCAGCCAAGGTGGGCTGACCTACAATGAGCAGTTCTTC	CASSQGGLTYNEQFF
-	-	TRBV28	TRBJ1-1	TGTGCCAGCAGGTTCGACACCGAAGCTTTCTTT	CASRFDTEAFF
-	-	TRBV24-1	TRBJ1-4	TGTGCCACCAGTGATGTTGACAGAAATGATGCAACTAATGAAAAACTGTTTTTT	CATSDVDRNDATNEKLFF
-	TRBD1	TRBV7-3	TRBJ1-2	TGTGCCAGCAGCTTAAACCCAGGGGGATATGGCTACACCTTC	CASSLNPGGYGYTF
-	TRBD2	TRBV11-1	TRBJ2-2	TGTGCCAGCAGCTCATTACTAGCGTCCGGGGAGCTGTTTTTT	CASSSLLASGELFF
-	-	TRBV19	TRBJ1-4	TGTGCCAGTAGTATCGTCACTCTTAATGAAAAACTGTTTTTT	CASSIVTLNEKLFF
-	-	TRBV18	TRBJ1-1	TGTGCCAGCTCACCGAGGACTGGGAGGGACACTGAAGCTTTCTTT	CASSPRTGRDTEAFF
few	-	TRBV7-6	TRBJ1-2	TGTGCCAGCAGCTTAGTCGCCCTGGACAGCTATGGCTACACCTTC	CASSLVALDSYGYTF
-	-	TRBV28	TRBJ2-7	TGTGCCAGCAAGGAACAGGGAATAGTCGAGCGGTACTTC	CASKEQGIVERYF
-	TRBD1	TRBV2	TRBJ1-2	TGTGCCAGCAGGGACAGGGTTCGGGGCTACACCTTC	CASRDRVRGYTF
-	TRBD1	TRBV5-1	TRBJ2-7	TGCGCCAGCAGCTTGGGTGGGCAGGGGGAATTCTACGAGCAGTACTTC	CASSLGGQGEFYEQYF
few	-	TRBV28	TRBJ1-1	TGTGCCAGCAGTACCAGGGGAAGGGGGTTAGCGACTGAAGCTTTCTTT	CASSTRGRGLATEAFF